A selection of T cell receptor beta chains follows, all from one sample in a study of T cells in Graves' hyperthyroidism and ophthalmopathy. TCRdb reprocessed the multiplex PCR reads via MiXCR and lists one record per CDR3 protein. In the table there are 35,000 or so distinct CDR3 sequences, 50% to 55% of which are singletons. Specimen: blood. These receptors were collected from a man between 35 and 55 years old with Graves' ophthalmopathy. Each CDR3 is given with its conserved first and last residue. The D gene is left open where the match is weak. Size is omitted from some rows. Given values are once, few, many or a class for expanded clones.

v_call	d_call	clone_size	j_call	cdr3_nt	cdr3_aa
TRBV11-2	-	once	TRBJ2-5	TGTGCCAGCAGCCCAGGGACCCAGTACTTC	CASSPGTQYF
TRBV20-1	-	-	TRBJ1-5	TGCAGTGCTAGTAATGGACAGAGGGAGACCCAGCATTTT	CSASNGQRETQHF
TRBV12-3/TRBV12-4	-	-	TRBJ2-7	TGTGCCAGCAGTTCGACTAACTTACAGCAGTATTTC	CASSSTNLQQYF
TRBV10-3	-	many	TRBJ1-1	TGTGCCATCAGACAGGAGTCGGACACTGAAGCTTTCTTT	CAIRQESDTEAFF
TRBV3-1	-	many	TRBJ1-2	TGTGCCAGCAGCCAAGATCTGGCAGGGAAGGGCTACACCTTC	CASSQDLAGKGYTF
TRBV29-1	-	medium-sized	TRBJ2-7	TGCAGCGTTGAATCCCAGTCCTACGAGCAGTACTTC	CSVESQSYEQYF
TRBV19	-	-	TRBJ1-1	TGTGCCAGTAGTGTGGGACGGGGCAACACTGGAGCTTTCTTT	CASSVGRGNTGAFF
TRBV7-9	-	many	TRBJ2-2	TGTGCCAGCAGTCGGGGTTGGGACACCAACACCGGGGAGCTGTTTTTT	CASSRGWDTNTGELFF
TRBV9	TRBD2	many	TRBJ2-2	TGTGCAGGCGGGGGACCCAACACCGGGGAGCTGTTTTTT	CAGGGPNTGELFF
TRBV29-1	-	-	TRBJ2-3	TGCAGCTTGGAGGGGATAAGCACAGATACGCAGTATTTT	CSLEGISTDTQYF
TRBV20-1	-	-	TRBJ2-4	TGCAGTGCTAGAGGGAGGGGGGCCAAAAACATTCAGTACTTC	CSARGRGAKNIQYF
TRBV20-1	TRBD2	-	TRBJ2-7	TGCAGTGCACCATCTTCTAGCGGGGGGGGGACCTACGAGCAGTACTTC	CSAPSSSGGGTYEQYF
TRBV19	-	-	TRBJ2-5	TGTGCCAGTAGTGTAGGGGCAGGCGGTATTCAAGAGACCCAATACTTC	CASSVGAGGIQETQYF
TRBV18	-	-	TRBJ2-5	TGTGCCAGCTCACCACCCCAGGGTGCCTTGGGGACCCAGTACTTC	CASSPPQGALGTQYF
TRBV20-1	-	many	TRBJ2-1	TGCAGTGCTAGAGCCCGGACCTACAATGAGCAGTTCTTC	CSARARTYNEQFF
TRBV3-1	-	many	TRBJ2-3	TGTGCCAGCAGCCAAGATTGGGCGAGGGCAGATACGCAGTATTTT	CASSQDWARADTQYF
TRBV19	-	many	TRBJ1-2	TGTGCCAGTAGTATAGTAAGCGGCTACACCTTC	CASSIVSGYTF
TRBV18	-	many	TRBJ2-3	TGTGCCAGCTCACCACCGGCGGACACAGATACGCAGTATTTT	CASSPPADTDTQYF
TRBV7-9	-	medium-sized	TRBJ2-7	TGTGCCAGCAGCCCCAGGGGATACGAGCAGTACTTC	CASSPRGYEQYF
TRBV19	-	-	TRBJ1-4	TGTGCCAGTAGTTCGTCCGGGACGGTTAATGAAAAACTGTTTTTT	CASSSSGTVNEKLFF
TRBV20-1	TRBD1	-	TRBJ2-5	TGCAGTGCTAGAGACAACCCGGGACAGGGCGGGGAGACCCAGTACTTC	CSARDNPGQGGETQYF
TRBV20-1	-	-	TRBJ2-3	TGCAGTGTAAGGCGCAGGGAAGGGGGGGACACAGATACGCAGTATTTT	CSVRRREGGDTDTQYF
TRBV29-1	-	-	TRBJ2-5	TGCAGCGTGGGGGAGACCCAGTACTTC	CSVGETQYF
TRBV20-1	-	once	TRBJ2-5	TGCAGTGCCCAAGAGGGGGAGACCCAGTACTTC	CSAQEGETQYF
TRBV30	-	many	TRBJ1-5	TGTGCCTGGAGTGAGGGTGATAGCAATCAGCCCCAGCATTTT	CAWSEGDSNQPQHF
TRBV11-2	-	many	TRBJ1-3	TGTGCCAGCAGCACTCGACTGGTAGGAAACACCATATATTTT	CASSTRLVGNTIYF
TRBV20-1	TRBD1	-	TRBJ2-1	TGCAGTGCAGACAGGGGTGCTAACAATGAGCAGTTCTTC	CSADRGANNEQFF
TRBV19	TRBD2	many	TRBJ2-1	TGTGCCAGTAGCCCTGGACTAGCTAAACGCCGGGGTGAGCAGTTCTTC	CASSPGLAKRRGEQFF
TRBV5-5	TRBD2	once	TRBJ2-7	TGTGCCAGCAGCCTCGGCCCCCTAGCGGGAGACGAGCAGTACTTC	CASSLGPLAGDEQYF
TRBV12-3/TRBV12-4	-	-	TRBJ1-4	TGTGCCAGCAGCTTAGCCCAGAGAGAAATACTGTTTTTT	CASSLAQREILFF
TRBV7-6	TRBD2	-	TRBJ2-1	TGTGCCAGCAGCAGTCCTAGCGGGGACAATGAGCAGTTCTTC	CASSSPSGDNEQFF
TRBV2	TRBD1	medium-sized	TRBJ1-6	TGTGCCAGCAGCCTAGCAGGGGGTAATTCACCCCTCCACTTT	CASSLAGGNSPLHF
TRBV7-9	-	-	TRBJ1-5	TGTGCCAGCAGCGGTCCTCATCAATACAGGGAGCAGCCCCAGCATTTT	CASSGPHQYREQPQHF
TRBV14	-	many	TRBJ1-3	TGTGCCAGCAGCCCGTTGGACAGCTCTGGAAACACCATATATTTT	CASSPLDSSGNTIYF
TRBV7-2	-	-	TRBJ1-5	TGTGCCAGCAGCGATGAGGGAGACGATCAGCCCCAGCATTTT	CASSDEGDDQPQHF
TRBV28	-	many	TRBJ1-5	TGTGCCAGCAGTCTCCGGGTCCTCAATCAGCCCCAGCATTTT	CASSLRVLNQPQHF
TRBV6-1	-	once	TRBJ2-6	TGTGCCAGCAGGACAAGAGACTCTGGGGCCGACGTCCTGACTTTT	CASRTRDSGADVLTF
TRBV5-1	-	many	TRBJ1-1	TGCGCCAGCAGCTTGACCCTGAACACTGAAGCTTTCTTT	CASSLTLNTEAFF
TRBV9	TRBD1	many	TRBJ2-1	TGTGCCAGCAGCGTAGGGACAGGGGGCGGTGAGCAGTTCTTC	CASSVGTGGGEQFF
TRBV9	TRBD2	-	TRBJ2-1	TGTGCCAGCAGCGTAGGGACTAGCGGGTACAATGAGCAGTTCTTC	CASSVGTSGYNEQFF
TRBV28	-	many	TRBJ2-5	TGTGCCAGCAGTTCCTCTATCTCCCCGCTCCCGGAGACCCAGTACTTC	CASSSSISPLPETQYF
TRBV6-5	-	-	TRBJ2-2	TGTGCCAGTTGGGGGGATTACACCGGGGAGCTGTTTTTT	CASWGDYTGELFF
TRBV12-3/TRBV12-4	TRBD2	many	TRBJ2-7	TGTGCCAGCAGTCTCTTAGCGGGAGGGCCAATAGACGAGCAGTACTTC	CASSLLAGGPIDEQYF
TRBV29-1	TRBD1	medium-sized	TRBJ1-2	TGCAGCGTTGGGACAGGGGGCAGTGGCTACACCTTC	CSVGTGGSGYTF
TRBV29-1	TRBD1	-	TRBJ2-1	TGCAGCGCCGGGACAGGGTATTACAATGAGCAGTTCTTC	CSAGTGYYNEQFF
TRBV4-2	-	many	TRBJ1-3	TGTGCCAGCAGCCAGGAGGACCGCTCTGGAAACACCATATATTTT	CASSQEDRSGNTIYF
TRBV5-4	TRBD1	-	TRBJ2-7	TGTGCCAGCAGCTCGACAGGGCGAGGGGGAATGCAGTACTTC	CASSSTGRGGMQYF
TRBV5-1	-	-	TRBJ2-7	TGCGCCAGCAGCTTGGAACAGGGTTCCTACGAGCAGTACTTC	CASSLEQGSYEQYF